The next 18 T cell receptor beta chains were all read from a single sample in a study of blood T cell repertoires in COVID-19. This table comes from immunoSEQ multiplex PCR, and its TCRdb copy is limited to in-frame clones, with some not included. In the table there are about 330,000 clones, almost 85% of which are singletons. What was sequenced was peripheral blood. The receptors shown here come from a human donor in a cohort sampled during active COVID-19.

V and J are TRBV3-1 (or the pseudogene TRBV3-2) and TRBJ2-3; D call uncertain. CDR1 is LGHDT, CDR2 YNNKEL, per germline (reference sequence). The CDR3 extends over 14 amino acids. V was pared by 2 bases and J by 3 bases, with 9 bases between. In DNA form, the CDR3 reads TGTGCCAGCAGCCAACCCTCCGAGACAGATACGCAGTATTTT. It codes for CASSQPSETDTQYF.

The gene calls are TRBV27 and TRBJ1-2; D not certain. V was clipped by 6 bases and J by 4 bases, with 12 bases between them. CDR1 MNHEY and CDR2 SMNVEV come from the germline V gene (reference sequence). The CDR3 runs 13 residues. This CDR3 reads CASRGQAGYGYTF. CDR3 DNA sequence: TGTGCCAGCAGGGGTCAGGCGGGCTATGGCTACACCTTC.

On this clone: An end of the junction differs from the germline gene, which may be a read error. The chain is built from TRBV7-3 and TRBJ2-1; possibly TRBD1 for D (7 bases). Germline CDR1 SGHTA, CDR2 FQGTGA. The CDR3 totals 14 residues. In DNA, the CDR3 is TGTGCCAGCAAGGGGGGACAGTCGCCCAATGAGCAGCTCTTC. This codes for CASKGGQSPNEQLF.

The chain combines TRBV7-2 with TRBJ2-3, with 9 nucleotides matching TRBD1. This CDR3 region has 14 residues. V lost 9 bases and J lost 4; bases outside the gene matches: 8. From germline, CDR1 is SGHTA and CDR2 FQGNSA. The CDR3 is CASLGQGSSDTQYF. DNA for the CDR3: TGTGCCAGTTTGGGACAGGGTAGTTCAGATACGCAGTATTTT.

As regards this clone: Germline and junction disagree at one end, which may indicate a read error. The rearrangement links TRBV10-2 to TRBJ2-2; 7 bases agree with TRBD1. This CDR3 spans 13 amino acids. Germline CDR1 reads WSHSY; CDR2 reads SAAADI. The CDR3: CDLSLTGDWELFF. Written as DNA, the CDR3 is TGTGATCTTAGTTTAACAGGGGATTGGGAGCTGTTTTTT.

The genes are TRBV7-7 and TRBJ2-3; TRBD2 is a possible D gene (5 bases). Germline assignment: CDR1 SSHAT and CDR2 FNYEAQ (reference sequence). The ends were cut back, 4 bases at V and 2 bases at J, with 13 bases in the middle. The CDR3 extends over 15 amino acids. DNA for the CDR3: TGTGCCAGCAGCTCCGGACTGGGATCCACAGATACGCAGTATTTT. Its protein product is CASSSGLGSTDTQYF.

This clone appeared once. This chain links TRBV10-3 with TRBJ1-1; D is unclear. The CDR3 extends over 12 amino acids. V lost 4 bases and J 7 bases, leaving 10 bases between the germline ends. Germline V gene data show CDR1 as ENHRY and CDR2 as SYGVKD. CDR3 in amino acids: CAISARGDEAFF. Here the CDR3 DNA reads TGTGCCATCAGTGCCCGCGGTGATGAAGCTTTCTTT.

This chain joins TRBV7-9 and TRBJ1-1; D may be TRBD1 (5 bases). V was pared by 5 bases and J by 1 base, with 17 bases between. Per the germline V gene, CDR1 is SEHNR and CDR2 is FQNEAQ (reference sequence). This CDR3 is built from 16 residues. The CDR3 nucleotides read TGTGCCAGCAGCAGAAGTGGACAAGGGCCGAACACTGAAGCTTTCTTT. It encodes CASSRSGQGPNTEAFF.

This chain links TRBV11-2 with TRBJ1-1; a possible D gene is TRBD1 (5 bases). V was pared by 2 bases and J by 0 bases, with 10 bases between. Germline CDR1 reads SGHAT; CDR2 reads FQNNGV. This CDR3 spans 15 amino acids. CDR3 sequence (DNA): TGTGCCAGCAGCTTAACCAGGGTTTTGAACACTGAAGCTTTCTTT. It encodes CASSLTRVLNTEAFF.

This sequence joins TRBV11-3 and TRBJ1-4; D is ambiguous. Between the trimmed V and J ends, which lost 1 base and 5 bases, there was a span of 17 bases. From germline, CDR1 is SGHNT and CDR2 YENEEA. The CDR3 runs to 17 residues. As DNA, the CDR3 is TGTGCCAGCAGCTTAGCCGCAACCACGGCGGGGAATGAAAAACTGTTTTTT. Amino acids: CASSLAATTAGNEKLFF.

The rearrangement joins TRBV11-2 to TRBJ2-7; TRBD2 matches at 11 bases. Germline loops: CDR1 SGHAT, CDR2 FQNNGV. J lost 4 bases, V lost 5 bases, and 10 bases had no gene match. The CDR3 has 16 amino acids. CDR3: CASSPIAGGSSYEQYF. As DNA, the CDR3 is TGTGCCAGCAGCCCGATAGCGGGGGGGTCCTCTTACGAGCAGTACTTC.

This chain uses TRBV7-8 with TRBJ2-7, with 7 bases lining up with TRBD2. The CDR3 has 14 residues. V lost 2 bases and J lost 1; bases outside the gene matches: 2. Looked up from germline, CDR1 is SGHVS and CDR2 is FQNEAQ. DNA for the CDR3: TGTGCCAGCAGCTTAAGACTAGCATCCTACGAGCAGTACTTC. As protein: CASSLRLASYEQYF.

V gene TRBV12-3 or TRBV12-4 combines with J gene TRBJ1-2, with 9 bases that match TRBD1. Losses at the gene ends were 6 bases for V and 8 bases for J; bases not matched to a gene: 7. The CDR3 covers 13 residues. CDR3 protein: CASRSPTGGGYTF. As DNA, the CDR3 is TGTGCCAGCAGATCACCGACAGGGGGAGGCTACACCTTC.

This rearrangement joins TRBV2 to TRBJ2-7; D gene unclear. Germline lookup yields CDR1 SNHLY and CDR2 FYNNEI. With 2 bases removed from V and 0 bases from J, the gap between germline ends came to 8 bases. The CDR3 is made up of 14 amino acids. DNA for the CDR3: TGTGCCAGCAGTGAAAAACTCTTCTCCTACGAGCAGTACTTC. Residues: CASSEKLFSYEQYF. The full variable domain, rest sourced from reference TRBV2 and TRBJ2-7, is EPEVTQTPSHQVTQMGQEVILRCVPISNHLYFYWYRQILGQKVEFLVSFYNNEISEKSEIFDDQFSVERPDGSNFTLKIRSTKLEDSAMYFCASSEKLFSYEQYFGPGTRLTVT.

V gene TRBV10-3 combines with J gene TRBJ1-2; 8 bases map to TRBD1. Looked up from germline, CDR1 is ENHRY and CDR2 is SYGVKD. J gave up 8 bases and V 6 bases, and 8 bases lay outside the gene matches. The CDR3 contains 13 residues. This chain's CDR3 is CAIRTGARTGYTF. For the CDR3, the DNA is TGTGCCATCAGGACAGGGGCTAGGACGGGCTACACCTTC.

The genes are TRBV30 and TRBJ1-2, with D perhaps TRBD1 (6 bases). This CDR3 is built from 14 residues. CDR1 is GTSNPN, CDR2 SVGIG, per germline (reference sequence). Deletions cut 3 bases from V and 0 bases from J, with 11 bases between. CDR3 amino acids: CAWSDYRANYGYTF. The CDR3 DNA follows: TGTGCCTGGAGCGACTACAGGGCTAACTATGGCTACACCTTC. Combining the CDR3 with reference TRBV30 and TRBJ1-2 gives the whole variable domain SQTIHQWPATLVQPVGSPLSLECTVEGTSNPNLYWYRQAAGRGLQLLFYSVGIGQISSEVPQNLSASRPQDRQFILSSKKLLLSDSGFYLCAWSDYRANYGYTFGSGTRLTVV.

The rearrangement links TRBV27 to TRBJ1-5, with a tentative D call TRBD1 (6 bases). Germline V lookup: CDR1 MNHEY, CDR2 SMNVEV (reference sequence). V shed 5 bases and J shed 5 bases, with 13 bases lying between them. CDR3 length: 14 residues. CDR3 bases: TGTGCCAGCAGTCACGGACAGTGGGATCAGCCCCAGCATTTT. This codes for CASSHGQWDQPQHF.

The gene calls are TRBV9 and TRBJ2-5, with TRBD2 matching over 12 bases. V shed 10 bases and J 5 bases; nucleotides not matched to a gene: 18. The CDR3 extends over 17 amino acids. The germline CDR1 and CDR2 sequences are SGDLS and YYNGEE. CDR3 bases: TGTGCCCGCCGCGGGGGGGCTAGCGGGGGGGCCCAGGAGACCCAGTACTTC. It codes for CARRGGASGGAQETQYF.